These 8 T cell receptor beta chains were all obtained from the same sample, sequenced in a study of blood T cell repertoires in COVID-19. Repertoires were generated with immunoSEQ multiplex PCR, while TCRdb's copy carries only in-frame clones and drops some. The sample records 40,000 to 50,000 clones, 80% to 90% being singletons. Material: peripheral blood. The source is a human donor in a cohort sampled during active COVID-19.

The chain is built from TRBV12-3 or TRBV12-4 and TRBJ2-7; D unclear. The CDR3 runs 12 residues. V lost 3 bases and J lost 1, with 4 bases in between. CDR3 nucleotides: TGTGCCAGCAGTTTGAGGTCCTACGAGCAGTACTTC. Its protein product is CASSLRSYEQYF.

For the CDR3, the DNA is TGTGCCAGCAGCTCCGGACAGGGGGCAGGGGAGCAGTTCTTC. This translates into CASSSGQGAGEQFF. The V call is TRBV11-3, the J call TRBJ2-1; 11 positions match TRBD1. Germline V lookup: CDR1 SGHNT, CDR2 YENEEA. J lost 10 bases, V lost 4 bases, and 6 bases had no gene match. The CDR3 is 14 residues long.

By sample fraction, this clone is large (0.1 to 1%). This rearrangement joins TRBV25-1 to TRBJ2-1, with 7 bases fitting TRBD2. Germline CDR1 is MGHDK and CDR2 is SYGVNS. V lost 6 bases and J lost 11; bases outside the gene matches: 4. The CDR3 extends over 11 amino acids. CDR3 DNA: TGTGCCAGCAGCCCTAGCGGCCAGCAGTTCTTC. Residues: CASSPSGQQFF.

V and J are TRBV11-2 and TRBJ1-5; D uncertain. The CDR3 is 14 residues long. The ends were cut back, 1 base at V and 4 bases at J, with 8 bases in the middle. The V gene's germline CDR1 is SGHAT and CDR2 FQNNGV. The CDR3 DNA reads TGTGCCAGCAGCTTAGCAACATCGAATCAGCCCCAGCATTTT. It codes for CASSLATSNQPQHF.

The CDR3 region has the DNA TGTGCCAGCAGGCACGGCGGGGGGGCAAACACTGAAGCTTTCTTT. As protein: CASRHGGGANTEAFF. The V gene is TRBV6-5, the J gene TRBJ1-1; D possibly corresponds to TRBD1 (6 bases). V gave up 6 bases and J gave up 2 bases, with 16 bases separating them. There are 15 residues in the CDR3. CDR1 and CDR2 (germline): MNHEY, SVGAGI.

The J gene is TRBJ2-4, the V gene TRBV6-5, with TRBD1 matching over 7 bases. The germline V gene encodes CDR1 MNHEY and CDR2 SVGAGI. V shed 6 bases and J 0 bases; nucleotides not matched to a gene: 5. This CDR3 comprises 15 residues. CDR3 coding DNA: TGTGCCAGCAGCCGGGACAGACAAGCCAAAAACATTCAGTACTTC. Encoded protein: CASSRDRQAKNIQYF.

This sequence joins TRBV7-9 and TRBJ2-2; 9 nucleotides agree with TRBD2. CDR3 size: 15 residues. Germline V gene sequence: CDR1 SEHNR, CDR2 FQNEAQ (reference sequence). V lost 5 bases and J lost 4; bases outside the gene matches: 5. CDR3 sequence: CASSLGLARTGELFF. The DNA of the CDR3 is TGTGCCAGCAGCCTCGGACTAGCGCGCACCGGGGAGCTGTTTTTT.

The chain has TRBV6-5 and TRBJ1-2, with no clear D. The germline V gene encodes CDR1 MNHEY and CDR2 SVGAGI. Trimming shortened V by 3 bases and J by 2 bases, and 7 bases separated the two germline ends. CDR3 length: 13 amino acids. CDR3 loop: CASSYALNYGYTF. The CDR3 coding sequence is TGTGCCAGCAGTTATGCCCTAAACTATGGCTACACCTTC.